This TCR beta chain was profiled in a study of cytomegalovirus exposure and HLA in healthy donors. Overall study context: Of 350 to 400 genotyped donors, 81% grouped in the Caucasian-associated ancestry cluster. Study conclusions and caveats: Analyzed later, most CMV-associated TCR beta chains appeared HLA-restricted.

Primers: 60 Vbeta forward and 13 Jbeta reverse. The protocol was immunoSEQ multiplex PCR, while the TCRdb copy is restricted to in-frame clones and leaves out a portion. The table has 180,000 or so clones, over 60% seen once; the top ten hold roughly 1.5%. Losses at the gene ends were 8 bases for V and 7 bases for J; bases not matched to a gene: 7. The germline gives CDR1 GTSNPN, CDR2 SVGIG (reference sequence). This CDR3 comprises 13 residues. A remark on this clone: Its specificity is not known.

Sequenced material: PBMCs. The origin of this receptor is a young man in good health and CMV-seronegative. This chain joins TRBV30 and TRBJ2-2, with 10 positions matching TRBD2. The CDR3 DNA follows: TGTGCCCTAAGCGGGAGGGCCGGCGGGGAGCTGTTTTTT. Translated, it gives CALSGRAGGELFF.